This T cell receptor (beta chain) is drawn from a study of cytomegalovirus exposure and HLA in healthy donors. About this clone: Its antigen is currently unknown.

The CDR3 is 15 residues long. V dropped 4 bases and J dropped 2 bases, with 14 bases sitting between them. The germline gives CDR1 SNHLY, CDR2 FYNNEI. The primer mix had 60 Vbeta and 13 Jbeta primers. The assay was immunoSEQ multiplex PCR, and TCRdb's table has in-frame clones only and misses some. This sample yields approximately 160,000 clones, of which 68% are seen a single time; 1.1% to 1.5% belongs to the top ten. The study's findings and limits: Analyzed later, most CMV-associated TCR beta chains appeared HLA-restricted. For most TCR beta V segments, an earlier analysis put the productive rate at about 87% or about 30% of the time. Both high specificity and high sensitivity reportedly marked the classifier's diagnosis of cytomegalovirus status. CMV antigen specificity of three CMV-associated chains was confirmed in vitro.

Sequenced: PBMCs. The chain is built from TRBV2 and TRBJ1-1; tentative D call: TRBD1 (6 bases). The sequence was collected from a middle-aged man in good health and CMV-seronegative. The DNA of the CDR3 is TGTGCCAGCAGTGGCTACAGGGTGGTTAACACTGAAGCTTTCTTT. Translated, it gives CASSGYRVVNTEAFF.